The clone carrying this TCR beta chain was seen a single time. Its antigen is not identified. This specimen comes from a study of T cell responses to AZD1222 COVID-19 vaccine. The study's findings and limits: The donor cohort was predominantly white British with a female majority, and clonal diversity may have been underestimated.

Generated by immunoSEQ multiplex PCR, the TCRdb table keeps only in-frame clones and is missing some. The table has roughly 190,000 clones, 85% to 95% seen once; the top ten hold approximately 1.4%. This CDR3 contains 20 residues. The germline CDR1 and CDR2 sequences are MGHRA and YSYEKL. The V gene lost 4 bases and the J gene lost 8 bases, with 33 bases spanning the gap. Sequenced material: peripheral blood, taken on day 0 of AZD1222 vaccination. The receptor was isolated from an adult in good health. The chain joins TRBV4-1 to TRBJ1-3; D possibly corresponds to TRBD1 (6 bases). CDR3 sequence: CASSPGTFFLHGSSDDTIYF. The CDR3 bases are TGCGCCAGCAGCCCCGGGACATTTTTTCTGCATGGATCGTCTGACGACACCATATATTTT.